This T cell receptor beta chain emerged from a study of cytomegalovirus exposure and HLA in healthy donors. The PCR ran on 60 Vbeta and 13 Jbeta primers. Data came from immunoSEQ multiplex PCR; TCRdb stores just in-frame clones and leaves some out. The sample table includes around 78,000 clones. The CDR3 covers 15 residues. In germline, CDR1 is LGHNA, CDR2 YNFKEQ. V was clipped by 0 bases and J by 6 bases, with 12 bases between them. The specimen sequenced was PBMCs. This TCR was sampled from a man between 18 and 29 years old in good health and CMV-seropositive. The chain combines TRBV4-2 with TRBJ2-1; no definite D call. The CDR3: CASSQDATLSNEQFF. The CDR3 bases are TGTGCCAGCAGCCAAGATGCCACCCTATCCAATGAGCAGTTCTTC.